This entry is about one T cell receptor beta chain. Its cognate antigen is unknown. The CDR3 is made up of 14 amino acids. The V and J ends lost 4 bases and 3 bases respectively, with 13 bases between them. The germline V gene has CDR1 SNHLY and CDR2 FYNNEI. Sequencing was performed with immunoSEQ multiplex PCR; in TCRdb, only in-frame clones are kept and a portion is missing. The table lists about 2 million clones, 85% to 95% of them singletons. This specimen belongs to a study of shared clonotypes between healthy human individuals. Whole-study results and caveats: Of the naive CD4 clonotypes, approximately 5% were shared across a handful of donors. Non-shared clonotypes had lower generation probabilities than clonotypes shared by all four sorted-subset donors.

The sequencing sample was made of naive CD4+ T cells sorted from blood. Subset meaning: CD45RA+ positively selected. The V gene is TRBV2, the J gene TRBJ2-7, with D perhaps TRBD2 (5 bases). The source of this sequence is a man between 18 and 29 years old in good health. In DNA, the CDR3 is TGTGCCAGCAGTGGCAGGACTGACAACTACGAGCAGTACTTC. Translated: CASSGRTDNYEQYF.